The rows below give T cell receptor beta chains drawn from one sample of a study of CD4 T cell repertoires in COVID-19. Produced via immunoSEQ multiplex PCR; TCRdb's table is partial and in-frame only. The table lists 20,000 or so clones, 80% to 90% of them singletons. Material: central memory CD4+ T cells from blood, obtained before the COVID-19 pandemic. These receptors came from a human donor who had COVID-19. Each CDR3 is given with its conserved first and last residue. The order of the fields is J gene, D gene, V gene, clone size, CDR3 DNA, CDR3 protein. D genes are given only for firm matches. A clone size is listed for some rows: how often the clone was seen (once, few, many), or a class if it is expanded.

TRBJ2-7	NA	TRBV4-1	NA	TGCGCCAGCAGCCAAGAATTTGGGGCAGCCTACGAGCAGTACTTC	CASSQEFGAAYEQYF
TRBJ2-2	TRBD2	TRBV15	once	TGTGCCACCAGCAGAGATCGGAGCCTAGCGGGAGGGAAACTGTTTTTT	CATSRDRSLAGGKLFF
TRBJ1-1	TRBD1	TRBV6-5	NA	TGTGCCAGCAGTTACTCGACAGGGTCAGCGAGCACTGAAGCTTTCTTT	CASSYSTGSASTEAFF
TRBJ1-1	NA	TRBV29-1	NA	TGCAGCGTTGTGGAGCCTTCCCCCGGCTCTGAAGCTTTCTTT	CSVVEPSPGSEAFF
TRBJ2-7	NA	TRBV11-1	NA	TGTGCCAGCAGCTTAGCGGCCCTCTACGAGCAGTACTTC	CASSLAALYEQYF
TRBJ2-6	NA	TRBV19	NA	TGTGCCAGTAGTATAGATCTGCGGGACGAGGGCGTCCTGACTTTC	CASSIDLRDEGVLTF
TRBJ2-2	NA	TRBV5-1	NA	TGCGCCAGCACTCAAACCGACAGGACGAACACCGGGGAGCTGTTTTTT	CASTQTDRTNTGELFF
TRBJ2-7	TRBD1	TRBV27	NA	TGTGCCAGCAGTCCGGGACAGGGGGATCCGGGAGTAGCGGTTAACGAGCAGTACTTC	CASSPGQGDPGVAVNEQYF
TRBJ1-1	NA	TRBV6-1	NA	TGTGCCAGCAAGGGGGTAAGCACTGAAGCTTTCTTT	CASKGVSTEAFF
TRBJ1-3	TRBD1	TRBV18	NA	TGTGCCAGCTCACCAGGACAGGAATCTGGAAACACCATATATTTT	CASSPGQESGNTIYF
TRBJ1-6	NA	TRBV6-5	once	TGTGCCAGCAGTTACTCGGGGCAGGGCGATTCACCCCTCCACTTT	CASSYSGQGDSPLHF
TRBJ1-5	NA	TRBV12-5	few	TGTGCTAGTGGTTTGGATTCCACAGGGTGGCAGCATTTT	CASGLDSTGWQHF
TRBJ2-2	TRBD2	TRBV7-3	few	TGTGCCAGCAGCCCTACGACAGCGGGGGCCGGGGAGCTGTTTTTT	CASSPTTAGAGELFF
TRBJ1-2	TRBD1	TRBV7-9	NA	TGTGCCAGCAGCTCGGGACCCGGGACAGGGGTTTTTTGGAACTATGGCTACACCTTC	CASSSGPGTGVFWNYGYTF
TRBJ2-3	NA	TRBV6-5	NA	TGTGCCAGCAGTTCGGCCCGGGCGGGATATTCAGATACGCAGTATTTT	CASSSARAGYSDTQYF
TRBJ1-1	NA	TRBV10-3	once	TGTGCCATCAGTGAGTCACAGGTTGAAGCTTTCTTT	CAISESQVEAFF
TRBJ1-2	NA	TRBV6-1	NA	TGTGCCAGCAGAGGGGACATCAACTATGGCTACACCTTC	CASRGDINYGYTF
TRBJ2-7	NA	TRBV13	NA	TGTGCCAGCAGCCCAGGACAGATTTACGAGCAGTACTTC	CASSPGQIYEQYF
TRBJ2-2	TRBD2	TRBV4-1	NA	TGCGCCAGCAGCCAACCAAAACTAGCGGGACACACCGGGGAGCTGTTTTTT	CASSQPKLAGHTGELFF